This T cell receptor (beta chain) was documented in a study of T cells in Graves' hyperthyroidism and ophthalmopathy. V gave up 4 bases and J gave up 0 bases; unmatched junction bases: 9. The CDR3 spans 18 residues. Germline lookup yields CDR1 LGHNA and CDR2 YSLEER. General observations from the study: Ophthalmopathy prediction by the model preceded onset by a median about 6 months. The authors' 13 V-J model separated ophthalmopathy from stable hyperthyroidism.

This clonotype was found a few times. Its antigen is still unknown. Based on clinical symptoms, serum thyroxine and TRAb, thyroid ultrasound and orbital computed tomography, diagnoses were reached. The PBMCs studied were ones that came from roughly 9.4 ml fresh peripheral blood. RNA transcripts served as the template for amplifying TCR beta CDR3 regions. An initial round of RT-PCR targeting the TCR CDR3 relied on the HTBI primer set. TCRdb re-called the multiplex PCR reads with MiXCR, one entry per CDR3 protein. The sample has hundreds of thousands of distinct CDR3 sequences; about a sixth are singletons.

The source is a woman under 30 with Graves' hyperthyroidism. The V gene is TRBV4-3, the J gene TRBJ1-4; TRBD1 aligns across 9 bases. Sequencing was performed on blood. The CDR3 loop reads CASSPLTGGVATNEKLFF. The CDR3 nucleotides are TGCGCCAGCAGCCCCCTGACAGGGGGAGTTGCAACTAATGAAAAACTGTTTTTT.